This T cell receptor (beta chain) was documented in a study of molecular identifiers for immune sequencing clone quantification. To note about this clonotype: A junction end diverges from the germline sequence, so it may reflect a read error.

Methods described previously, with TCR primers listed, were used for bulk TCR libraries. Each CDR3 protein is one row after TCRdb ran MiXCR on the PCR reads. The sample includes a few hundred thousand distinct CDR3 sequences, 24% of them seen just once. The sorting of naive CD8 T cells used the CD8+CD4-CCR7+CD45RA+ phenotype. Germline assignment: CDR1 MNHEY and CDR2 SVGEGT. CDR3 length: 15 residues. Material: naive CD8+ T cells from blood, with Jurkat cell RNA spiked in. The subset here: FACS-sorted CD8+CD4-CCR7+CD45RA+ naive T cells. The chain uses TRBV6-2 or TRBV6-3 and TRBJ2-7; 10 bases match TRBD1. This receptor was identified in a human donor in good health. Some libraries in this study had Jurkat cell RNA spiked in. CDR3 loop: CAGSYPGTGDLEQYF. CDR3 DNA sequence: TGTGCCGGCAGTTACCCCGGGACAGGGGATCTCGAGCAGTACTTC.